There are many counts of the clone carrying this TCR beta chain. CDR3 length: 18 amino acids. Trimming cost V 3 bases and J 8 bases; bases outside gene matches: 14. CDR1 is LNHNV and CDR2 is YYDKDF in the germline V gene (reference sequence). Amplification of TCR beta CDR3 regions was performed using RNA transcripts as template. Primed by the HTBI set, a first-round RT-PCR was run on the TCR CDR3. TCRdb fed the multiplex PCR reads into MiXCR, producing one record per CDR3 protein. This sample has 640,000 or so distinct CDR3 sequences; approximately 14% occur once, and the top ten carry about 7%. The source of the sample is a study of T cells in Graves' hyperthyroidism and ophthalmopathy.

The TCR originated in a woman between 18 and 30 years old with Graves' ophthalmopathy. The sample was blood. J is TRBJ2-1 and V is TRBV15; 12 bases align to TRBD1. The CDR3 sequence: CATSRGAVGDRGQDEQFF. In nucleotides, the CDR3 is TGTGCCACCAGCAGGGGGGCCGTAGGGGACAGGGGGCAGGATGAGCAGTTCTTC. Drawing the rest from reference TRBV15 and TRBJ2-1, the complete variable domain is DAMVIQNPRYQVTQFGKPVTLSCSQTLNHNVMYWYQQKSSQAPKLLFHYYDKDFNNEADTPDNFQSRRPNTSFCFLDIRSPGLGDTAMYLCATSRGAVGDRGQDEQFFGPGTRLTVL.